The sample holds a few counts of the clone carrying this TCR beta chain. The antigen remains undetermined. The sample belongs to a study of human T cells and chemical hapten exposure. Whole-study findings and limits: Sensitizing with DPC caused no change in TCRs above 1 in 1000 frequency.

Time point given: patch test 1, 2 weeks after DPC sensitization. As for treatment: therapeutic diphenylcyclopropenone sensitization with weekly scalp DPC. TCRdb processed the RACE reads anew with MiXCR; each CDR3 protein has one entry. The data show a few hundred thousand distinct CDR3 sequences, roughly 4.8% seen once. Germline CDR1 and CDR2: GTSNPN and SVGIG (reference sequence). The CDR3 has 12 residues. V lost 2 bases and J 2 bases, leaving 5 bases between the germline ends. This clonotype was sampled from a woman aged 45 to 65 with alopecia areata. Some clones in this sample may be carry-over from other donors' samples. The gene calls are TRBV30 and TRBJ2-3; no clear D. Sample: whole blood, taken in connection with sensitization to the hapten diphenylcyclopropenone (DPC). The CDR3 coding sequence is TGTGCCTGGAGTAGACTCACAGATACGCAGTATTTT. It is translated as CAWSRLTDTQYF. Full variable domain (outside the CDR3, taken from reference TRBV30 and TRBJ2-3): SQTIHQWPATLVQPVGSPLSLECTVEGTSNPNLYWYRQAAGRGLQLLFYSVGIGQISSEVPQNLSASRPQDRQFILSSKKLLLSDSGFYLCAWSRLTDTQYFGPGTRLTVL.